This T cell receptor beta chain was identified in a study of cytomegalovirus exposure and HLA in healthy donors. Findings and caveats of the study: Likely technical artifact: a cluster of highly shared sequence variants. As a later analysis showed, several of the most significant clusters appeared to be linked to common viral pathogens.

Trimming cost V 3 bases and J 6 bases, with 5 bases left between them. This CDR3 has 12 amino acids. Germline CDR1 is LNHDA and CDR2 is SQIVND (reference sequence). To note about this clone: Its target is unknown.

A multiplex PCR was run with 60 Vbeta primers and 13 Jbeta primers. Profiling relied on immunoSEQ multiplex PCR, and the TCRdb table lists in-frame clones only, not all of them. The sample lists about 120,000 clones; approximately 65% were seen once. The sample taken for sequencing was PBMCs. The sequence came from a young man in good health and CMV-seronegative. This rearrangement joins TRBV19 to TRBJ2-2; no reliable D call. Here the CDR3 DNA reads TGTGCCAGTAGTATCCCCGCCGGGGAGCTGTTTTTT. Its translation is CASSIPAGELFF.